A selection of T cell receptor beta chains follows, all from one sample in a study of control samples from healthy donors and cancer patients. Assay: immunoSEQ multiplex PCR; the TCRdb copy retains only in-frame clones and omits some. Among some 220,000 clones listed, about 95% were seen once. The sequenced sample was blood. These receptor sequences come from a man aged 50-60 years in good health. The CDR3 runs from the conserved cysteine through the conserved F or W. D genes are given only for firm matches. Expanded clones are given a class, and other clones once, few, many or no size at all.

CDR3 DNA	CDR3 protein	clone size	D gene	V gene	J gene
TGTGCCAGTAGCACTAGCGGGGTTTGGAGCTCCTACAATGAGCAGTTCTTC	CASSTSGVWSSYNEQFF	.	TRBD2	TRBV19	TRBJ2-1
TGTGCCAGCAGCTTAGCGCGGCGGAGGGGGGAGACCCAGTACTTC	CASSLARRRGETQYF	.	.	TRBV7-2	TRBJ2-5
TGTGCCAGCAGCCTCGGGACCGGGGCAGGGGCGACCCAGCATTTT	CASSLGTGAGATQHF	.	.	TRBV21-1	TRBJ1-5
TGTGCCAGCAGCCCGAGCTCCTATAATTCACCCCTCCACTTT	CASSPSSYNSPLHF	.	.	TRBV27	TRBJ1-6
TGCGCCAGCAGCTCCCTCCGTGGGGGGGGAGTGAACACTGAAGCTTTCTTT	CASSSLRGGGVNTEAFF	.	.	TRBV5-1	TRBJ1-1
TGTGCCAGCAGTTACGGGGGATCCGCCTACGAGCAGTACTTC	CASSYGGSAYEQYF	.	.	TRBV6-2/TRBV6-3	TRBJ2-7
TGTGCCAGCGCGACAGGGGGCCTATCACCCCTCCACTTT	CASATGGLSPLHF	.	TRBD1	TRBV6-5	TRBJ1-6
TGTGCCAGCAGCCAAGTCCAAGGGGGTGAATCTTTCTTT	CASSQVQGGESFF	.	.	TRBV3-1/TRBV3-2	TRBJ1-1
TGTGCCAGCAGTTTAGAGCGGGATTCAGATACGCAGTATTTT	CASSLERDSDTQYF	.	TRBD2	TRBV27	TRBJ2-3
TGCGCCAGCAGCCAAGTTCTAGCGGGGGGACTCACAGATACGCAGTATTTT	CASSQVLAGGLTDTQYF	.	TRBD2	TRBV4-1	TRBJ2-3
TGTGCCAGCAGCTTGGTGTCAGCCTCTGGAAACACCATATATTTT	CASSLVSASGNTIYF	.	.	TRBV5-6	TRBJ1-3
TGTGCCAGCAGTGCACAGGGTGGTAATCAGCCCCAGCATTTT	CASSAQGGNQPQHF	.	.	TRBV6-4	TRBJ1-5
TGTGCCAGCAGTTTAGATAGCAATCAGCCCCAGCATTTT	CASSLDSNQPQHF	.	.	TRBV12-3/TRBV12-4	TRBJ1-5
TGTGCCAGCTCACCGGGCTCAAGCGGGGGCAATGAGCAGTTCTTC	CASSPGSSGGNEQFF	.	TRBD2	TRBV18	TRBJ2-1
TGTGCCAGCAGAGTACCGGGACAGGAAAAACTGTTTTTT	CASRVPGQEKLFF	once	TRBD1	TRBV28	TRBJ1-4
TGCGCCAGCAGCTTGGGGCCGACAGGCAGCTCTGGAAACACCATATATTTT	CASSLGPTGSSGNTIYF	.	.	TRBV5-1	TRBJ1-3
TGTGCCAGCAGCCCCAGGCGACAGGAAGGCTACACCTTC	CASSPRRQEGYTF	.	.	TRBV6-2/TRBV6-3	TRBJ1-2
TGTGCCAGCAGGGGCTGGACAGGTTCCGGGACTGAAAAACTGTTTTTT	CASRGWTGSGTEKLFF	.	TRBD1	TRBV28	TRBJ1-4
TGCAGTGCGAGTGGGACAGGGGGCACCTATGGCTACACCTTC	CSASGTGGTYGYTF	.	TRBD1	TRBV20-1	TRBJ1-2
TGTGCCAGCAGCAGGGGGCGCAGTTCACCCCTCCACTTT	CASSRGRSSPLHF	.	TRBD1	TRBV2	TRBJ1-6
TGCAGCGTTGCTGGCGGCCCGAACACCGGGGAGCTGTTTTTT	CSVAGGPNTGELFF	.	.	TRBV29-1	TRBJ2-2
TGTGCCAGCAGCGCTCCTAACAAGCCCACCGGGGAGCTGTTTTTT	CASSAPNKPTGELFF	.	.	TRBV9	TRBJ2-2
TGTGCCAGCAGCTTACAGGGATTTGGCTACACCTTC	CASSLQGFGYTF	.	.	TRBV7-8	TRBJ1-2
TGTGCCAGCTCACCCGAGATAAGAGACTATGGCTACACCTTC	CASSPEIRDYGYTF	.	.	TRBV18	TRBJ1-2
TGTGCCATCAGTGAGGATCACGGCTACGAGCAGTACTTC	CAISEDHGYEQYF	.	.	TRBV10-3	TRBJ2-7
TGCGCCAGCAGCTTGTTATGGGGCGCGGGGACTGAAGCTTTCTTT	CASSLLWGAGTEAFF	.	.	TRBV5-1	TRBJ1-1
TGTGCCAGCAGTACCACAGGGTACTATGGCTACACCTTC	CASSTTGYYGYTF	few	.	TRBV6-4	TRBJ1-2
TGTGCCAGTAGTATAGGGAGAGGACATCTAGGAAATGAGCAGTTCTTC	CASSIGRGHLGNEQFF	.	.	TRBV19	TRBJ2-1
TGTGCCAGCAGCTTTAGACTAGCGGGGGGGCGTGAGCAGTTCTTC	CASSFRLAGGREQFF	.	TRBD2	TRBV3-1/TRBV3-2	TRBJ2-1
TGTGCCAGCAGCCTCCCGGGACCCAGGCGGGAAAAACTGTTTTTT	CASSLPGPRREKLFF	.	.	TRBV7-9	TRBJ1-4
TGTGCCAGCAGGGGGCCTTCAGACACTGAAGCTTTCTTT	CASRGPSDTEAFF	.	.	TRBV2	TRBJ1-1
TGTGCCACCAGCAGGATCAGGGGGCTGGGTAATGAAAAACTGTTTTTT	CATSRIRGLGNEKLFF	.	TRBD1	TRBV15	TRBJ1-4
TGTGCCAGCAGCTTAGCTAGCGGGGGGGCCGGGGAGCTGTTTTTT	CASSLASGGAGELFF	.	TRBD2	TRBV7-2	TRBJ2-2
TGTGCCTGGAGTGGGGATTTAAATCAGCCCCAGCATTTT	CAWSGDLNQPQHF	.	.	TRBV30	TRBJ1-5
TGTGCCAGCAGCTCCCCGCGTTTGGGGAGCACTGAAGCTTTCTTT	CASSSPRLGSTEAFF	.	.	TRBV7-8	TRBJ1-1
TGTGCCAGCAGTTTTGCCAGACAAGTGAACACTGAAGCTTTCTTT	CASSFARQVNTEAFF	.	.	TRBV28	TRBJ1-1
TGTGCCAGCAGTTTGGGACAGGGCTACCAAGAGACCCAGTACTTC	CASSLGQGYQETQYF	.	TRBD1	TRBV5-8	TRBJ2-5
TGTGCCAGCTCACCGGGCCTAGCGGAAGAGACCCAGTACTTC	CASSPGLAEETQYF	.	TRBD2	TRBV18	TRBJ2-5
TGTGCCATCAGTGGTAAGCCTAGCTATGGCTACACCTTC	CAISGKPSYGYTF	once	.	TRBV10-3	TRBJ1-2
TGTGCCAGCTACAGGGGGCGGGACACCGGGGAGCTGTTTTTT	CASYRGRDTGELFF	once	TRBD1	TRBV19	TRBJ2-2
TGTGCCAGCAGCCAATCCGACGGCCTGGGTGGCTTAAACTTCAATCAGCCCCAGCATTTT	CASSQSDGLGGLNFNQPQHF	.	.	TRBV4-2	TRBJ1-5
TGTGCCAGCAGATCCGCAGGGGATCCGAAGGGCTACACCTTC	CASRSAGDPKGYTF	.	.	TRBV28	TRBJ1-2
TGTGCCAGCAGTAGGACAGGGTCGGCTGAAAAACTGTTTTTT	CASSRTGSAEKLFF	.	TRBD1	TRBV28	TRBJ1-4
TGTGCCAGCAGTCTTCAAACCAGCTCCTACAATGAGCAGTTCTTC	CASSLQTSSYNEQFF	.	.	TRBV27	TRBJ2-1
TGTGCCAGCAGCGCCTCCAGTGGAAACACCATATATTTT	CASSASSGNTIYF	.	.	TRBV7-9	TRBJ1-3
TGTGCCTGGACGCCCCCCGGGCCGGGAAGCACAGATACGCAGTATTTT	CAWTPPGPGSTDTQYF	.	.	TRBV30	TRBJ2-3
TGTGCCAGCAGCTTGCCAGGGGGCCCGTACACTGAAGCTTTCTTT	CASSLPGGPYTEAFF	.	TRBD1	TRBV5-8	TRBJ1-1
TGTGCCAGCAGCCAAGACCTGAACTATGGCTACACCTTC	CASSQDLNYGYTF	.	.	TRBV14	TRBJ1-2
TGTGCCAGCAAGGGGGAAAAACTGTTTTTT	CASKGEKLFF	.	.	TRBV6-6	TRBJ1-4
TGTGCCAGCAGCCTTACAGGGGTAACTGAAGCTTTCTTT	CASSLTGVTEAFF	.	TRBD1	TRBV11-1	TRBJ1-1
TGTGCCAGCAGCCTACAGGGGGCGCTCGGCTACACCTTC	CASSLQGALGYTF	.	TRBD1	TRBV6-6	TRBJ1-2
TGTGCCAGCAGTGAATGGCACAGGGGCAATTCACCCCTCCACTTT	CASSEWHRGNSPLHF	.	TRBD1	TRBV25-1	TRBJ1-6
TGTGCCAGCAGTTCCCTTGGCCTCGGGGAAAAACTGTTTTTT	CASSSLGLGEKLFF	.	.	TRBV2	TRBJ1-4